Each of the 17 T cell receptor beta chains below was sequenced from the same sample in a study of shared clonotypes between healthy human individuals. The table came from immunoSEQ multiplex PCR; TCRdb's copy has only in-frame clones and leaves some out. The table includes around 560,000 clones, roughly 95% detected once. Positively selected for CCR7, the CD45RO-negative cells used as naive CD8 cells excluded terminally differentiated effector memory CD45RA+ cells. The sequenced sample consisted of naive CD8+ T cells sorted from blood. The receptors were sampled from a woman under 40 in good health.

The CDR3: CASSDSGTDTQYF. The CDR3 DNA follows: TGTGCCAGCAGCGATTCGGGTACAGATACGCAGTATTTT. V is TRBV9 and J is TRBJ2-3; no reliable D call. Trimming left V 3 bases short and J 3 bases short, with 8 bases between. CDR1 is SGDLS, CDR2 YYNGEE, per germline. The CDR3 covers 13 residues.

Here the CDR3 DNA reads TGCGCCAGCAGCCAAGGATCTGCTTCCCTAAATCAGCCCCAGCATTTT. Protein sequence: CASSQGSASLNQPQHF. The chain joins TRBV4-1 to TRBJ1-5; D not certain. V lost 1 base and J lost 4, with 14 bases in between. CDR3 size: 16 residues. The germline V gene encodes CDR1 MGHRA and CDR2 YSYEKL.

The chain carries TRBV7-9 and TRBJ2-3, with 9 bases aligning to TRBD1. The CDR3 runs to 14 residues. Germline CDR1 reads SEHNR; CDR2 reads FQNEAQ (reference sequence). V trimming: 4 bases; J trimming: 5 bases; junction bases outside the gene matches: 4. The DNA for the CDR3 is TGTGCCAGCAGCTATACAGGGGGCAAAGATACGCAGTATTTT. Residues: CASSYTGGKDTQYF.

The V gene is TRBV19, the J gene TRBJ2-3; D is perhaps TRBD1 (6 bases). The CDR3 length is 14 residues. CDR1 is LNHDA, CDR2 SQIVND, per germline (reference sequence). The V and J ends lost 5 bases and 2 bases respectively, with 11 bases between them. This CDR3 is CASSPGQITDTQYF. The CDR3 nucleotides read TGTGCCAGTAGTCCTGGACAGATCACAGATACGCAGTATTTT.

The rearrangement joins TRBV5-4 to TRBJ2-7; maybe TRBD1 (5 bases). Germline CDR1 and CDR2: SGHNT and YYREEE (reference sequence). The CDR3 sequence is 16 residues long. The V end was cut by 3 bases, the J end by 2 bases, with 18 bases between. The CDR3 sequence: CASSSLQGKVPYEQYF. As DNA, the CDR3 is TGTGCCAGCAGCTCATTGCAGGGTAAGGTTCCCTACGAGCAGTACTTC.

Worth noting for this clone: Other DNA sequences from this sample encode an identical CDR3 as well. This rearrangement joins TRBV9 to TRBJ1-1, with unresolved D. Germline-derived CDR1 and CDR2 are SGDLS and YYNGEE. This CDR3 contains 12 residues. V lost 2 bases and J 3 bases, leaving 5 bases between the germline ends. The CDR3 protein is CASSVGYTEAFF. CDR3 DNA sequence: TGTGCCAGCAGCGTCGGTTACACTGAAGCTTTCTTT. The whole variable domain, remainder taken from reference TRBV9 and TRBJ1-1, is DSGVTQTPKHLITATGQRVTLRCSPRSGDLSVYWYQQSLDQGLQFLIQYYNGEERAKGNILERFSAQQFPDLHSELNLSSLELGDSALYFCASSVGYTEAFFGQGTRLTVV.

This clone was detected only once. This chain connects TRBV4-2 to TRBJ2-7, with 7 bases fitting TRBD2. Germline values: CDR1 LGHNA, CDR2 YNFKEQ. V gave up 1 base and J gave up 6 bases; unmatched junction bases: 15. The CDR3 sequence is 17 residues long. DNA of the CDR3: TGTGCCAGCAGCCAAGCGCTGTGGGGAGGGGCCGATTCCGAGCAGTACTTC. Protein product: CASSQALWGGADSEQYF.

The V gene is TRBV4-1, the J gene TRBJ1-1; D call uncertain. V was cut by 3 bases and J by 1 base, with 12 bases left in between. The CDR3 is made up of 15 amino acids. Germline CDR1 MGHRA, CDR2 YSYEKL. The CDR3 protein is CASSQSLIANTEAFF. In DNA form, the CDR3 reads TGCGCCAGCAGCCAGAGCCTTATTGCGAACACTGAAGCTTTCTTT.

This chain joins TRBV28 and TRBJ1-4, with no clear D. This CDR3 has 14 amino acids. Germline V gene lookup returns CDR1 MDHEN and CDR2 SYDVKM. Trimming removed 7 bases at V and 2 bases at J, with 11 bases between. CDR3: CASTNEGTNEKLFF. CDR3 DNA: TGTGCCAGCACTAACGAAGGGACTAATGAAAAACTGTTTTTT.

This rearrangement joins TRBV5-1 to TRBJ2-7; D gene unclear. CDR3 length: 17 amino acids. Germline CDR1 SGHRS, CDR2 YFSETQ. V lost 1 base to trimming and J lost 5 bases, with 22 bases between them. In nucleotides, the CDR3 is TGCGCCAGCAGCTTGCATGCATCGGAAACACTAAGAGACGAGCAGTACTTC. Its translation is CASSLHASETLRDEQYF. The complete variable domain, with remaining parts taken from reference TRBV5-1 and TRBJ2-7, reads KAGVTQTPRYLIKTRGQQVTLSCSPISGHRSVSWYQQTPGQGLQFLFEYFSETQRNKGNFPGRFSGRQFSNSRSEMNVSTLELGDSALYLCASSLHASETLRDEQYFGPGTRLTVT.

The J gene is TRBJ2-7, the V gene TRBV2; D gene unclear. Trimming shortened V by 1 base and J by 0 bases, and 7 bases separated the two germline ends. From germline, CDR1 is SNHLY and CDR2 FYNNEI. The CDR3 runs to 14 residues. The CDR3 sequence is CASSEGWGSYEQYF. The CDR3 DNA is TGTGCCAGCAGTGAAGGGTGGGGCTCCTACGAGCAGTACTTC.

This chain links TRBV7-6 with TRBJ1-4; weak D call: TRBD1 (6 bases). The CDR3 has 12 amino acids. With 8 bases removed from V and 7 bases from J, the gap between germline ends came to 11 bases. Per germline, CDR1 SGHVS and CDR2 FNYEAQ. The chain's CDR3 is CASQGLSEKLFF. The CDR3, as DNA: TGTGCCAGCCAGGGGCTAAGTGAAAAACTGTTTTTT.

About this clone: This sample includes further DNA sequences coding for the same CDR3. This chain joins TRBV13 and TRBJ2-7; D may be TRBD1 or TRBD2 (5 bases each). Trimming left V 3 bases short and J 1 base short, with 7 bases between. Germline CDR1 is PRHDT and CDR2 is FYEKMQ (reference sequence). This CDR3 contains 13 residues. This chain's CDR3 is CASSLGRSYEQYF. The CDR3 nucleotides are TGTGCCAGCAGCTTGGGACGTTCCTACGAGCAGTACTTC. Full variable domain (remainder filled in from reference TRBV13 and TRBJ2-7): AAGVIQSPRHLIKEKRETATLKCYPIPRHDTVYWYQQGPGQDPQFLISFYEKMQSDKGSIPDRFSAQQFSDYHSELNMSSLELGDSALYFCASSLGRSYEQYFGPGTRLTVT.

The chain links TRBV13 to TRBJ2-7, with D possibly being TRBD2 (5 bases). The CDR3 spans 15 residues. Deletions cut 4 bases from V and 2 bases from J, with 15 bases between. Germline CDR1 PRHDT, CDR2 FYEKMQ (reference sequence). CDR3 protein: CASSYSSRSTYEQYF. The CDR3 DNA sequence: TGTGCCAGCAGCTATTCTAGCCGAAGTACCTACGAGCAGTACTTC.

CDR3 nucleotide sequence: TGTGCCAGCAGACCCGACAGGGCTGCTGAAGCTTTCTTT. It is translated as CASRPDRAAEAFF. The genes are TRBV28 and TRBJ1-1; 7 bases are a match to TRBD1. V dropped 6 bases and J dropped 6; count of bases not matched to a gene: 7. Germline V gene lookup returns CDR1 MDHEN and CDR2 SYDVKM. The CDR3 consists of 13 residues.

This chain connects TRBV18 to TRBJ2-1; TRBD1 might be the D (6 bases). The germline CDR1 and CDR2 sequences are KGHSH and LQKENI. Trimming shortened V by 3 bases and J by 6 bases, and 18 bases separated the two germline ends. The CDR3 has 16 residues. The DNA of the CDR3 is TGTGCCAGCTCACCGCTGGGCGGCAGGGGAGTCAATGAGCAGTTCTTC. This sequence encodes CASSPLGGRGVNEQFF.

The genes are TRBV13 and TRBJ2-3; D is perhaps TRBD2 (6 bases). V was clipped by 4 bases and J by 9 bases, with 14 bases between them. The CDR3 is 13 residues long. Germline V gene lookup returns CDR1 PRHDT and CDR2 FYEKMQ (reference sequence). This CDR3 reads CASSSPGDYTQYF. In DNA, the CDR3 is TGTGCCAGCAGCTCCCCGGGGGATTACACGCAGTATTTT.